This entry lists 27 T cell receptor beta chains sequenced from one sample in a study of blood T cell repertoires in COVID-19. Using immunoSEQ multiplex PCR, the repertoire was profiled, and TCRdb retains in-frame clones only, with some absent. The sample has about 50,000 clones, roughly four fifths seen once. The sequenced material came from peripheral blood. The source is a woman over 75 with COVID-19, enrolled during active disease.

V gene TRBV5-4 combines with J gene TRBJ1-2; 9 bases fit TRBD1. The germline V gene has CDR1 SGHNT and CDR2 YYREEE (reference sequence). CDR3 length: 15 residues. J gave up 4 bases and V 3 bases, and 7 bases lay outside the gene matches. The CDR3 DNA is TGTGCCAGCAGCTCGGACAGGGGATTTACCTATGGCTACACCTTC. Translated: CASSSDRGFTYGYTF. Using reference TRBV5-4 and TRBJ1-2 for the parts outside the CDR3, the full variable domain is ETGVTQSPTHLIKTRGQQVTLRCSSQSGHNTVSWYQQALGQGPQFIFQYYREEENGRGNFPPRFSGLQFPNYSSELNVNALELDDSALYLCASSSDRGFTYGYTFGSGTRLTVV.

Only one count was recorded for this clone. One end of the junction does not line up with germline, which may come from a read error. CDR3 nucleotide sequence: TGCAGCGTTCAAGAAAGACTAGCGGGAGGAGCGGATACGCAGTATTTT. Amino acids: CSVQERLAGGADTQYF. This chain connects TRBV29-1 to TRBJ2-3; 13 nucleotides match TRBD2. Per the germline V gene, CDR1 is SQVTM and CDR2 is ANQGSEA. This CDR3 is 16 amino acids long.

The chain recombines TRBV2 with TRBJ2-5; 11 positions agree with TRBD2. The V gene end was trimmed by 6 bases and the J gene end by 5 bases; junction bases not matched to a gene: 5. The CDR3 is 14 amino acids. Germline V lookup: CDR1 SNHLY, CDR2 FYNNEI. Here the CDR3 reads CASRVAGGGETQYF. Here the CDR3 DNA reads TGTGCCAGCAGGGTAGCGGGAGGGGGGGAGACCCAGTACTTC.

This chain joins TRBV2 and TRBJ2-3; maybe TRBD1 (6 bases). The germline V gene has CDR1 SNHLY and CDR2 FYNNEI. The V and J ends lost 4 bases and 0 bases respectively, with 11 bases between them. The CDR3 contains 15 residues. DNA for the CDR3: TGTGCCAGCAGTGGTGGGACAACTAGCACAGATACGCAGTATTTT. As protein: CASSGGTTSTDTQYF. The complete variable domain, with remaining parts taken from reference TRBV2 and TRBJ2-3, reads EPEVTQTPSHQVTQMGQEVILRCVPISNHLYFYWYRQILGQKVEFLVSFYNNEISEKSEIFDDQFSVERPDGSNFTLKIRSTKLEDSAMYFCASSGGTTSTDTQYFGPGTRLTVL.

The rearrangement uses TRBV4-2 and TRBJ2-1, with 8 bases that match TRBD1. The germline CDR1 and CDR2 sequences are LGHNA and YNFKEQ. V gave up 1 base and J gave up 2 bases; unmatched junction bases: 1. The CDR3 runs 15 residues. CDR3 residues: CASSQGQGPYNEQFF. In nucleotides, the CDR3 is TGTGCCAGCAGCCAAGGACAGGGGCCCTACAATGAGCAGTTCTTC.

The rearrangement uses TRBV19 and TRBJ2-1; D is undetermined. Germline V lookup: CDR1 LNHDA, CDR2 SQIVND (reference sequence). This CDR3 is 13 amino acids long. V lost 3 bases to trimming and J lost 10 bases, with 13 bases between them. The CDR3: CASSIWMGKEQFF. The CDR3 DNA reads TGTGCCAGTAGTATTTGGATGGGCAAGGAGCAGTTCTTC.

This clone was observed once. The chain is built from TRBV4-1 and TRBJ2-2; 8 bases fit TRBD2. The CDR3 runs 19 residues. After removal of 4 bases from V and 1 base from J, the junction contained 14 bases not matched to a gene. Germline V gene data show CDR1 as MGHRA and CDR2 as YSYEKL. The CDR3 spells CASSRPGLVVLLNTGELFF. The CDR3 region has the DNA TGCGCCAGCAGCCGACCGGGACTAGTTGTCCTTTTGAACACCGGGGAGCTGTTTTTT.

The chain is built from TRBV19 and TRBJ2-5; tentatively, D is TRBD1 (7 bases). Germline V gene sequence: CDR1 LNHDA, CDR2 SQIVND (reference sequence). Between the trimmed V and J ends, which lost 5 bases and 5 bases, there was a span of 18 bases. The CDR3 runs 15 residues. CDR3 region: CASSGGTARGETQYF. The CDR3 nucleotides are TGTGCCAGTAGTGGTGGGACAGCCCGGGGGGAGACCCAGTACTTC.

The rearrangement links TRBV5-1 to TRBJ1-3; unclear D gene. There are 14 residues in the CDR3. The germline V gene has CDR1 SGHRS and CDR2 YFSETQ. The germline V and J ends were trimmed by 5 bases and 4 bases, with 13 bases remaining between them. The CDR3 sequence is CASSITPGGNTIYF. DNA of the CDR3: TGCGCCAGCAGTATCACTCCAGGAGGAAACACCATATATTTT.

This chain joins TRBV15 and TRBJ2-2; TRBD1 is a possible D gene (6 bases). Germline V CDR1 and CDR2: LNHNV, YYDKDF (reference sequence). The CDR3 length is 16 residues. Trimming shortened V by 3 bases and J by 5 bases, and 16 bases separated the two germline ends. CDR3 region: CATSSIGGLVTGELFF. CDR3 DNA sequence: TGTGCCACCAGCAGTATAGGGGGATTGGTTACCGGGGAGCTGTTTTTT.

The chain couples TRBV11-2 to TRBJ2-3, with TRBD2 matching 10 bases. Trimming removed 6 bases from V and 4 bases from J; junction bases left unmatched: 7. CDR1 is SGHAT and CDR2 is FQNNGV in the germline V gene. The CDR3 covers 15 residues. The CDR3 DNA reads TGTGCCAGCAGTCATATAGCGGGAGGACCAGATACGCAGTATTTT. Translation: CASSHIAGGPDTQYF.

The CDR3 DNA reads as TGCGCCAGCAGCTCCCACCTCAGCGGCTTGGGCGGGGAGCTGTTTTTT. Protein product: CASSSHLSGLGGELFF. The chain employs TRBV5-1 and TRBJ2-2, with D perhaps matching TRBD2 (5 bases). Germline-derived CDR1 and CDR2 are SGHRS and YFSETQ. The length of the CDR3 is 16 residues. V was clipped by 3 bases and J by 7 bases, with 19 bases between them.

The rearrangement uses TRBV27 and TRBJ2-1, with 7 positions matching TRBD2. The V gene's germline CDR1 is MNHEY and CDR2 SMNVEV (reference sequence). The V gene end was trimmed by 8 bases and the J gene end by 1 base; junction bases not matched to a gene: 2. The CDR3 has 13 amino acids. The CDR3 loop reads CASRGLSYNEQFF. CDR3 in DNA: TGTGCCAGCCGGGGACTATCCTACAATGAGCAGTTCTTC.

V gene TRBV20-1 combines with J gene TRBJ2-7; D remains unclear. V was cut by 3 bases and J by 2 bases, with 11 bases left in between. Per the germline V gene, CDR1 is DFQATT and CDR2 is SNEGSKA (reference sequence). The CDR3 contains 13 residues. In DNA, the CDR3 is TGCAGTGCTAGTGGAGCGAGAACCTACGAGCAGTACTTC. Translated: CSASGARTYEQYF.

This clone was counted only a few times. The chain has TRBV5-4 and TRBJ2-7, with 7 bases that match TRBD2. Trimming took 3 bases from V and 7 from J; bases not matched to a gene: 4. The V gene's germline CDR1 is SGHNT and CDR2 YYREEE (reference sequence). The CDR3 length is 12 residues. CDR3 DNA sequence: TGTGCCAGCAGCTGGGAGCGGGGAGAGCAGTACTTC. This translates into CASSWERGEQYF. Using reference TRBV5-4 and TRBJ2-7 for the parts outside the CDR3, the full variable domain is ETGVTQSPTHLIKTRGQQVTLRCSSQSGHNTVSWYQQALGQGPQFIFQYYREEENGRGNFPPRFSGLQFPNYSSELNVNALELDDSALYLCASSWERGEQYFGPGTRLTVT.

This chain uses TRBV2 with TRBJ1-5; D is undetermined. Germline CDR1 is SNHLY and CDR2 is FYNNEI. V gave up 4 bases and J gave up 0 bases, with 10 bases separating them. The CDR3 spans 15 residues. This CDR3 is CASSGQANSNQPQHF. In nucleotides, the CDR3 is TGTGCCAGCAGTGGACAAGCTAATAGCAATCAGCCCCAGCATTTT.

The rearrangement joins TRBV6-2 or TRBV6-3 to TRBJ2-2; 12 bases map to TRBD2. The germline V gene encodes CDR1 MNHEY and CDR2 SVGEGT. With V trimmed by 5 bases and J by 2 bases, 9 bases remained unmatched. The CDR3 is 18 amino acids. CDR3 sequence reads: CASSNTSGLAGNTGELFF. For the CDR3, the DNA is TGTGCCAGCAGTAACACCTCCGGACTAGCGGGAAACACCGGGGAGCTGTTTTTT.

The chain combines TRBV7-9 with TRBJ2-7; D unresolved. This CDR3 region has 12 residues. The V end was cut by 3 bases, the J end by 6 bases, with 9 bases between. CDR1 and CDR2 from the germline V gene are SEHNR and FQNEAQ (reference sequence). As DNA, the CDR3 is TGTGCCAGCAGCTTTGCAGCGTCCGAGCAGTACTTC. Protein sequence: CASSFAASEQYF. Full variable domain (rest looked up from reference TRBV7-9 and TRBJ2-7): DTGVSQNPRHKITKRGQNVTFRCDPISEHNRLYWYRQTLGQGPEFLTYFQNEAQLEKSRLLSDRFSAERPKGSFSTLEIQRTEQGDSAMYLCASSFAASEQYFGPGTRLTVT.

V gene TRBV27 combines with J gene TRBJ1-1, with a weak D call TRBD1 (5 bases). V was cut by 5 bases and J by 9 bases, with 13 bases left in between. This CDR3 is built from 12 residues. From germline, CDR1 is MNHEY and CDR2 SMNVEV (reference sequence). The CDR3: CASSPDRSKAFF. CDR3 in DNA: TGTGCCAGCAGTCCTGACAGAAGTAAAGCTTTCTTT.

The V and J genes are TRBV6-6 and TRBJ2-1; D remains ambiguous. The CDR3 extends over 15 amino acids. Germline CDR1 and CDR2: MNHNY and SVGAGI (reference sequence). Trimming shortened V by 8 bases and J by 4 bases, and 18 bases separated the two germline ends. CDR3 protein: CASRTTSRGYNEQFF. The CDR3 DNA sequence: TGTGCCAGCCGAACTACTTCTCGAGGATACAATGAGCAGTTCTTC.

The genes are TRBV27 and TRBJ1-2, with 7 bases matching TRBD1. Trimming removed 4 bases from V and 5 bases from J; junction bases left unmatched: 4. Germline CDR1 and CDR2: MNHEY and SMNVEV (reference sequence). The CDR3 consists of 13 residues. This chain's CDR3 is CASSYRGPYGYTF. The CDR3 DNA reads as TGTGCCAGCAGTTATAGGGGGCCGTATGGCTACACCTTC.

The chain couples TRBV19 to TRBJ2-1, with D perhaps TRBD2 (5 bases). Germline V gene sequence: CDR1 LNHDA, CDR2 SQIVND (reference sequence). This CDR3 spans 15 amino acids. Trimming stripped 1 base from V and 3 bases from J, with 10 bases between. As DNA, the CDR3 is TGTGCCAGTAGTATAGGACCAGCGGTCTACAATGAGCAGTTCTTC. Protein product: CASSIGPAVYNEQFF.

This clone was found once. The chain has TRBV5-1 and TRBJ2-2, with D possibly matching TRBD2 (7 bases). Germline lookup yields CDR1 SGHRS and CDR2 YFSETQ. Trimming pared 0 bases from V and 6 bases from J, leaving 21 bases between. The CDR3 is made up of 18 amino acids. This chain's CDR3 is CASSLAGAGAPTAGELFF. The CDR3 DNA reads as TGCGCCAGCAGCTTGGCGGGGGCGGGAGCCCCAACGGCCGGGGAGCTGTTTTTT.

This clone was picked up one time. The chain recombines TRBV7-6 with TRBJ1-6; D is unclear. Germline loops: CDR1 SGHVS, CDR2 FNYEAQ. This CDR3 is built from 18 residues. With 1 base removed from V and 7 bases from J, the gap between germline ends came to 20 bases. The CDR3 DNA reads TGTGCCAGCAGCTTAGTTGGTGCGGGAGCAGGAGGAAATTCACCCCTCCACTTT. Translated: CASSLVGAGAGGNSPLHF.

The V and J genes are TRBV5-1 and TRBJ1-1, with TRBD1 matching 9 bases. Germline V CDR1 and CDR2: SGHRS, YFSETQ. The trim removed 0 bases at V and 4 bases at J, leaving 13 bases unmatched. The CDR3 loop spans 18 amino acids. CDR3 region: CASSLEGQGSLGGTEAFF. As DNA, the CDR3 is TGCGCCAGCAGCTTGGAGGGACAGGGATCCCTCGGGGGCACTGAAGCTTTCTTT.

The J gene is TRBJ2-7, the V gene TRBV11-2; 10 bases map to TRBD2. V trimming: 2 bases; J trimming: 4 bases; junction bases outside the gene matches: 11. The CDR3 has 17 amino acids. CDR1 and CDR2 from the germline V gene are SGHAT and FQNNGV. The CDR3 DNA follows: TGTGCCAGCAGCTTACCCCCCTCGGGACTAGCGAGTTACGAGCAGTACTTC. Protein: CASSLPPSGLASYEQYF.

This clone has just one count. The gene calls are TRBV18 and TRBJ2-7; 15 bases fit TRBD2. V gave up 1 base and J gave up 6 bases; unmatched junction bases: 7. The CDR3 runs to 17 residues. CDR1 is KGHSH and CDR2 is LQKENI in the germline V gene. DNA of the CDR3: TGTGCCAGCTCACCACTGCAGGGACTAGCGGGAGGAGGCGAGCAGTACTTC. Its protein is CASSPLQGLAGGGEQYF.